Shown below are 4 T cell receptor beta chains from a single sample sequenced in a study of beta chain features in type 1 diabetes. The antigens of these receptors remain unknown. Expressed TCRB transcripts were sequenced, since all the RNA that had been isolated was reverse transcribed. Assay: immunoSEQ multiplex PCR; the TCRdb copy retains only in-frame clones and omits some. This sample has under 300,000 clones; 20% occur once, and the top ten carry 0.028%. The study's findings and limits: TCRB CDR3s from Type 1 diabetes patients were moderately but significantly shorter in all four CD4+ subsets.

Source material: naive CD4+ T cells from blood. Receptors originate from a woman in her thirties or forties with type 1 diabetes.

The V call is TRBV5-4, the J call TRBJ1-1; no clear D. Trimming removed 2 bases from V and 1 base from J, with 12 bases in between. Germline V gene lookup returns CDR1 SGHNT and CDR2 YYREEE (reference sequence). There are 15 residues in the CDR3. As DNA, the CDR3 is TGTGCCAGCAGCTTAGCTGTGAAATCGAACACTGAAGCTTTCTTT. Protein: CASSLAVKSNTEAFF.

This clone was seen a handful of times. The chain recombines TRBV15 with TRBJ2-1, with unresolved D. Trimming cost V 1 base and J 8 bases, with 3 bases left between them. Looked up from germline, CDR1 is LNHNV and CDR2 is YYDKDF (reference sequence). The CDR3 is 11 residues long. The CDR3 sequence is CATSRAYEQFF. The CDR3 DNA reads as TGTGCCACCAGCAGAGCGTATGAGCAGTTCTTC.

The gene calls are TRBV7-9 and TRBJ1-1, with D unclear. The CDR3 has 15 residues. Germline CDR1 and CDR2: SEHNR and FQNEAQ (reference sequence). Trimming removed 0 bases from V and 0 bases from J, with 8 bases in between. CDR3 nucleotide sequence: TGTGCCAGCAGCTTAGCGGCAATCATGAACACTGAAGCTTTCTTT. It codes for CASSLAAIMNTEAFF.

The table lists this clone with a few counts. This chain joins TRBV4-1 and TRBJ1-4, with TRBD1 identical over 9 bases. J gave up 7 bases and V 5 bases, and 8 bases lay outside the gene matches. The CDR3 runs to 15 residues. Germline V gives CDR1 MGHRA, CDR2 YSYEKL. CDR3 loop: CASSFQGTGSEKLFF. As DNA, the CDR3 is TGCGCCAGCAGCTTCCAAGGGACAGGGAGTGAAAAACTGTTTTTT.